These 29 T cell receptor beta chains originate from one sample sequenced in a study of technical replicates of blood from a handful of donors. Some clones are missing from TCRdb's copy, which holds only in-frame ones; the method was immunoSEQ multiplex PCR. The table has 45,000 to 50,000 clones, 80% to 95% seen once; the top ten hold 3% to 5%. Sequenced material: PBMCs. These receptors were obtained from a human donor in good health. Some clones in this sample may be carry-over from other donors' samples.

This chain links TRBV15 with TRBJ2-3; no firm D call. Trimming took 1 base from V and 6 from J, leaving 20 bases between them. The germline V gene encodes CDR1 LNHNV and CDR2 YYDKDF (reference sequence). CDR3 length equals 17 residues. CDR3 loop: CATSRGRDVPSQDTQYF. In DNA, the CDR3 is TGTGCCACCAGCAGAGGGAGAGACGTCCCATCCCAGGATACGCAGTATTTT.

CDR3 residues: CASSIMGQGREETQYF. As DNA, the CDR3 is TGTGCCAGCAGCATAATGGGACAGGGGAGGGAAGAGACCCAGTACTTC. The rearrangement uses TRBV21-1 and TRBJ2-5; the tabulated D call, TRBD1, remains unverified against the DNA. TRBV21-1 is a pseudogene locus. This CDR3 contains 16 residues.

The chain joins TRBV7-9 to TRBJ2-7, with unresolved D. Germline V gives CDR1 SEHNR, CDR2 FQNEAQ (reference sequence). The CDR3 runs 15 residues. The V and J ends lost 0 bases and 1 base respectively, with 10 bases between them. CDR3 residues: CASSLAGSHSYEQYF. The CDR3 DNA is TGTGCCAGCAGCTTAGCCGGGTCCCATTCCTACGAGCAGTACTTC.

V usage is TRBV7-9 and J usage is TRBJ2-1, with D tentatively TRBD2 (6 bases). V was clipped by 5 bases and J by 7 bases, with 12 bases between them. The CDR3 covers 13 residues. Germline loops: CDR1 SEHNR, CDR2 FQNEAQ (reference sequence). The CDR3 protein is CASSPGGENEQFF. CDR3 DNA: TGTGCCAGCAGCCCCGGCGGGGAGAATGAGCAGTTCTTC.

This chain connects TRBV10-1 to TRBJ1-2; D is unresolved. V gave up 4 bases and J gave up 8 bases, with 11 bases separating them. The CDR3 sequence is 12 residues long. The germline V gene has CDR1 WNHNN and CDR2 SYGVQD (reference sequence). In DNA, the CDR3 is TGCGCCAGCAGTGGGCCTCTCCGCGGCTACACCTTC. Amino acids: CASSGPLRGYTF.

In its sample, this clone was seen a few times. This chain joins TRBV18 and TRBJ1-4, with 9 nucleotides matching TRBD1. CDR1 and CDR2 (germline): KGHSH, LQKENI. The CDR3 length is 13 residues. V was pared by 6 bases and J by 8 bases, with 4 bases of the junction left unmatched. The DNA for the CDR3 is TGTGCCAGCTCCCCCGGACAGGGGGAAAAACTGTTTTTT. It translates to CASSPGQGEKLFF.

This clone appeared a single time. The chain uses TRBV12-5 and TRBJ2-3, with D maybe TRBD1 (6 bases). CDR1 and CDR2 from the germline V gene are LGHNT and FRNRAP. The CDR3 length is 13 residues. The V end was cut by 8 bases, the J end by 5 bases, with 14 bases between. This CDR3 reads CASQAGRGDTQYF. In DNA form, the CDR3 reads TGTGCTAGTCAGGCGGGCAGGGGAGATACGCAGTATTTT.

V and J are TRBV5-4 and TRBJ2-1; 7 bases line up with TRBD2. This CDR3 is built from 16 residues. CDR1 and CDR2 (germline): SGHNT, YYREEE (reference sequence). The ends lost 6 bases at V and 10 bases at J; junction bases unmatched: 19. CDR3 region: CASIIGGAGKAPEQFF. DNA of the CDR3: TGTGCCAGCATCATTGGGGGAGCGGGAAAGGCTCCGGAGCAGTTCTTC.

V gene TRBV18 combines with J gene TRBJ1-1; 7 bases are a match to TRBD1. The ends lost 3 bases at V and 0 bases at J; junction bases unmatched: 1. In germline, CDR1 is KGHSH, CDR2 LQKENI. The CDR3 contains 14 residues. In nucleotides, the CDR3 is TGTGCCAGCTCACCCCAGGGGGTGAACACTGAAGCTTTCTTT. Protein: CASSPQGVNTEAFF.

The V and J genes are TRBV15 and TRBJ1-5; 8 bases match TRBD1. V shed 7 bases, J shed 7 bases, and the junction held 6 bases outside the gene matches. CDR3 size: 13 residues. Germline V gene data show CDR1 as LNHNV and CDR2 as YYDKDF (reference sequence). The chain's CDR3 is CATTGQGGQPQHF. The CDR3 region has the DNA TGTGCCACCACAGGACAGGGAGGACAGCCCCAGCATTTT. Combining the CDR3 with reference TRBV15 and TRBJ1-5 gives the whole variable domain DAMVIQNPRYQVTQFGKPVTLSCSQTLNHNVMYWYQQKSSQAPKLLFHYYDKDFNNEADTPDNFQSRRPNTSFCFLDIRSPGLGDTAMYLCATTGQGGQPQHFGDGTRLSIL.

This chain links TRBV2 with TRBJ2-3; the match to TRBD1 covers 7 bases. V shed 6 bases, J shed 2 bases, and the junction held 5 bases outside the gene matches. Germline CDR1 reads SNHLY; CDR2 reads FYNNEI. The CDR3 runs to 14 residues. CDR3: CASSGDRSTDTQYF. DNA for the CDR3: TGTGCCAGCAGCGGGGACAGATCCACAGATACGCAGTATTTT.

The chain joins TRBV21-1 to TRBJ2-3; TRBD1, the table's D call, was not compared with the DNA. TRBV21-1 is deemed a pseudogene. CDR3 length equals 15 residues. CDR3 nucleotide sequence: TGTGCCAGCAACAAAAAGACGTCCAGGCCAGATACGCAGTATTTT. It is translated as CASNKKTSRPDTQYF.

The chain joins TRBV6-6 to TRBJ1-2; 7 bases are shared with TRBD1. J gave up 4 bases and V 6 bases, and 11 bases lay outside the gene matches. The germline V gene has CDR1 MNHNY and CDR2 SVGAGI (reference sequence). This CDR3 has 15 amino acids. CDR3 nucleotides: TGTGCCAGCAGCCAAGGGACAGATGTCGGCTATGGCTACACCTTC. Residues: CASSQGTDVGYGYTF.

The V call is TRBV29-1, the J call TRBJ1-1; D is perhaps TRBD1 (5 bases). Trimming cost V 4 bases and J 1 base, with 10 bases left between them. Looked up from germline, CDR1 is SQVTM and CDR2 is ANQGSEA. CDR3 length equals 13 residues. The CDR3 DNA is TGCAGCGTTGTAGGGACTGAGAACACTGAAGCTTTCTTT. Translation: CSVVGTENTEAFF. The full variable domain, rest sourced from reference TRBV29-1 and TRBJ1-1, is SAVISQKPSRDICQRGTSLTIQCQVDSQVTMMFWYRQQPGQSLTLIATANQGSEATYESGFVIDKFPISRPNLTFSTLTVSNMSPEDSSIYLCSVVGTENTEAFFGQGTRLTVV.

CDR3 DNA sequence: TGTGCCAGCAGCCTATCGCGGAGCTCCTACGAGCAGTACTTC. Protein product: CASSLSRSSYEQYF. V is TRBV7-2 and J is TRBJ2-7; D remains unclear. This CDR3 has 14 residues. Germline assignment: CDR1 SGHTA and CDR2 FQGNSA. Trimming pared 5 bases from V and 0 bases from J, leaving 11 bases between.

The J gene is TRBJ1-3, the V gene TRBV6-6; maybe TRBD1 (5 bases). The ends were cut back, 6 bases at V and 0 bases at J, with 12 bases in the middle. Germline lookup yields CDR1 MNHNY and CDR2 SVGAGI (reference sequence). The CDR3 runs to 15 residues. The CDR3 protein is CASSDSGRSGNTIYF. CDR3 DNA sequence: TGTGCCAGCAGCGACTCAGGGCGCTCTGGAAACACCATATATTTT.

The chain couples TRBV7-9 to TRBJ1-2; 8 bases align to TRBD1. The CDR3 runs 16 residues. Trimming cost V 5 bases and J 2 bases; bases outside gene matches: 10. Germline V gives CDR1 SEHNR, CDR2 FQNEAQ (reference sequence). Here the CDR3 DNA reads TGTGCCAGCAGCCATCGGACAGGGTATGCCAACTATGGCTACACCTTC. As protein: CASSHRTGYANYGYTF.

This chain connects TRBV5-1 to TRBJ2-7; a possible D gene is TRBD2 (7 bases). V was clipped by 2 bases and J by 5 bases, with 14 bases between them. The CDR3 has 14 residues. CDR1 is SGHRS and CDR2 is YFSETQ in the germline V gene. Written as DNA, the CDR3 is TGCGCCAGCAGCTTTTCGCAGGGGAGGGACGAGCAGTACTTC. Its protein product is CASSFSQGRDEQYF. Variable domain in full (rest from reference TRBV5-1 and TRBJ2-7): KAGVTQTPRYLIKTRGQQVTLSCSPISGHRSVSWYQQTPGQGLQFLFEYFSETQRNKGNFPGRFSGRQFSNSRSEMNVSTLELGDSALYLCASSFSQGRDEQYFGPGTRLTVT.

This chain's CDR3 is CASRWTRQGENTIYF. CDR3 sequence (DNA): TGTGCCAGCAGATGGACGAGACAGGGTGAAAACACCATATATTTT. The V gene is TRBV6-5, the J gene TRBJ1-3; TRBD1 aligns across 7 bases. With 6 bases clipped from V and 6 bases from J, the junction kept 11 bases outside the gene matches. This CDR3 is built from 15 residues. Germline assignment: CDR1 MNHEY and CDR2 SVGAGI.

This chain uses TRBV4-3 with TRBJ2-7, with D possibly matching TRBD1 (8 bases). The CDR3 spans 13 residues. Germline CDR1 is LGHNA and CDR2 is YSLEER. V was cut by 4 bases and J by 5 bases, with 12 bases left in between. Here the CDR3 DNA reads TGCGCCAGCAGCCGGACAGGGACTAACGAGCAGTACTTC. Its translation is CASSRTGTNEQYF.

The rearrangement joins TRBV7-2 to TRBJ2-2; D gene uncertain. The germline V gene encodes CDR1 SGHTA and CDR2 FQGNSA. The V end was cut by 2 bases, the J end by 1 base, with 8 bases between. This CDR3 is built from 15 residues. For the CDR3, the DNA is TGTGCCAGCAGCTTAATGGCCCTGAACACCGGGGAGCTGTTTTTT. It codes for CASSLMALNTGELFF. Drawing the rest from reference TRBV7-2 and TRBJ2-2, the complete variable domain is GAGVSQSPSNKVTEKGKDVELRCDPISGHTALYWYRQSLGQGLEFLIYFQGNSAPDKSGLPSDRFSAERTGGSVSTLTIQRTQQEDSAVYLCASSLMALNTGELFFGEGSRLTVL.

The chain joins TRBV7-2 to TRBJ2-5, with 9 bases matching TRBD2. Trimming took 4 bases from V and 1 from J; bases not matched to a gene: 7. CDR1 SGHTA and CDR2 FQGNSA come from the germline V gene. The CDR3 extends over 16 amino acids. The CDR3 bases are TGTGCCAGCAGCTCATATAGCGGGGGATCCCAAGAGACCCAGTACTTC. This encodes CASSSYSGGSQETQYF. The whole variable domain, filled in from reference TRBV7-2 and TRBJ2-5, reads GAGVSQSPSNKVTEKGKDVELRCDPISGHTALYWYRQSLGQGLEFLIYFQGNSAPDKSGLPSDRFSAERTGGSVSTLTIQRTQQEDSAVYLCASSSYSGGSQETQYFGPGTRLLVL.

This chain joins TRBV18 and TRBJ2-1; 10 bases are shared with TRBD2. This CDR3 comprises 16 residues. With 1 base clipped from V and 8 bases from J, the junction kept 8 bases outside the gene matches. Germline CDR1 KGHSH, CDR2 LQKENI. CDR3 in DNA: TGTGCCAGCTCACCACGGCTAGCGGGAGCATTAGATGAGCAGTTCTTC. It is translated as CASSPRLAGALDEQFF. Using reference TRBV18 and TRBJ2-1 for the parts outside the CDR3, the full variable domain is NAGVMQNPRHLVRRRGQEARLRCSPMKGHSHVYWYRQLPEEGLKFMVYLQKENIIDESGMPKERFSAEFPKEGPSILRIQQVVRGDSAAYFCASSPRLAGALDEQFFGPGTRLTVL.

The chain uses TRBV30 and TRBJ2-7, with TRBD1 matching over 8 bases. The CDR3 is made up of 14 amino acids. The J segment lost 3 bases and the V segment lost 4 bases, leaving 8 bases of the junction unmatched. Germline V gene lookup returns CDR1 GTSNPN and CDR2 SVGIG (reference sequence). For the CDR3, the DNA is TGTGCCTGGACAGGGGGCAAATTGGGCTACGAGCAGTACTTC. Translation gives CAWTGGKLGYEQYF.

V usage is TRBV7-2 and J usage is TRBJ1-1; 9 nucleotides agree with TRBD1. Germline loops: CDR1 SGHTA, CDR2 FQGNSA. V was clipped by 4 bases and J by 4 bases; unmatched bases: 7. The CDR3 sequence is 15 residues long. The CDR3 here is CASSSHRGLGTEAFF. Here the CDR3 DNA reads TGTGCCAGCAGCTCCCACAGGGGGCTGGGCACTGAAGCTTTCTTT.

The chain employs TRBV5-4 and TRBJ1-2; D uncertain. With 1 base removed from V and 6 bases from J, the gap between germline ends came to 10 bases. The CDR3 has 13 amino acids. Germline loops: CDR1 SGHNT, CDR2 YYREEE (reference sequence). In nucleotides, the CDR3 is TGTGCCAGCAGCTTGCGAGGGATCGATGGCTACACCTTC. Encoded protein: CASSLRGIDGYTF.

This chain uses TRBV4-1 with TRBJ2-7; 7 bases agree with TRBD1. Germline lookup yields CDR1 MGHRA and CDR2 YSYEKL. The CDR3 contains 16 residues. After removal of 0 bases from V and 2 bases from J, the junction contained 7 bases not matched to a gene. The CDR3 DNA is TGCGCCAGCAGCCAAGATCTTAACAGGGGAACCTACGAGCAGTACTTC. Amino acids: CASSQDLNRGTYEQYF.

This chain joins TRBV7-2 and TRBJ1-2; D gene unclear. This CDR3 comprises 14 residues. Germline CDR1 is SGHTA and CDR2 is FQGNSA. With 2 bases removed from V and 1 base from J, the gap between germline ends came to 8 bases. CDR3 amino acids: CASSLNSRNYGYTF. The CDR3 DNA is TGTGCCAGCAGCTTAAACAGCCGTAACTATGGCTACACCTTC.

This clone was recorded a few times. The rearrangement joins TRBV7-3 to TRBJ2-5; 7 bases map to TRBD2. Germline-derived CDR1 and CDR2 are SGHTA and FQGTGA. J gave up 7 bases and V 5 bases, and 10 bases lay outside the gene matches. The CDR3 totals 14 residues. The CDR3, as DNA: TGTGCCAGCAGCCCCTGGGGGGGGGAGGGGACCCAGTACTTC. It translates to CASSPWGGEGTQYF.